This TCR beta chain was sequenced for a study of OX40 agonist ivuxolimab in advanced cancers. Method: immunoSEQ multiplex PCR; TCRdb's copy keeps in-frame clones and lacks some. The sample lists about 66,000 clones, 86% seen once, with nearly 8.5% in the top ten. This CDR3 comprises 13 residues. V lost 5 bases, J lost 9 bases, and 16 bases lay in between. CDR1 is SGHTA, CDR2 FQGTGA, per germline. Sequences were derived from CD4+ or CD8+ T cells sorted from blood, sampled in a trial of the OX40 agonist ivuxolimab. The chain recombines TRBV7-3 with TRBJ1-1; tentative D call: TRBD1 (5 bases). This TCR was sampled from an adult with an advanced solid tumor such as melanoma, head and neck, liver or kidney cancer. CDR3 region: CASSPRGDLKAFF. Here the CDR3 DNA reads TGTGCCAGCAGCCCCCGCGGGGACCTAAAAGCTTTCTTT.